The 27 T cell receptor beta chains given below trace back to one sample, sequenced in a study of blood T cell repertoires in COVID-19 (TCRdb year 2020). The library was made by the immunoSEQ multiplex PCR assay. In its TCRdb copy, this immuneACCESS table keeps in-frame sequences only and misses some clones. Where compared with another copy, unresolved V genes explain less than half of these, and the others have no known cause. The sample yields around 180,000 clones; roughly 87% were counted once. The ten largest account for approximately 2.1% of the sample. The source material was PBMCs or T cells enriched from blood (not recorded which). These receptors originate from a woman between 40 and 50 years old with acute COVID-19.

The chain is built from TRBV4-2 and TRBJ1-4; 9 bases line up with TRBD1. The CDR3 sequence is 17 residues long. V was clipped by 1 base and J by 0 bases; unmatched bases: 3. CDR1 and CDR2 from the germline V gene are LGHNA and YNFKEQ. This CDR3 reads CASSQADRGATNEKLFF. For the CDR3, the DNA is TGTGCCAGCAGCCAAGCGGACAGGGGTGCAACTAATGAAAAACTGTTTTTT.

The chain carries TRBV27 and TRBJ2-5, with 10 bases lining up with TRBD1. V dropped 0 bases and J dropped 5; count of bases not matched to a gene: 6. There are 16 residues in the CDR3. Germline CDR1 and CDR2: MNHEY and SMNVEV (reference sequence). This chain's CDR3 is CASSLSGQGPRETQYF. In DNA form, the CDR3 reads TGTGCCAGCAGTTTATCGGGACAGGGGCCCCGGGAGACCCAGTACTTC.

The chain joins TRBV7-8 to TRBJ2-6, with TRBD2 matching 13 bases. Trimming took 4 bases from V and 3 from J; bases not matched to a gene: 9. Germline V gene lookup returns CDR1 SGHVS and CDR2 FQNEAQ. This CDR3 is built from 19 residues. CDR3 region: CASSYPTSGGAFGANVLTF. The CDR3 DNA follows: TGTGCCAGCAGCTACCCTACTAGCGGGGGGGCCTTTGGGGCCAACGTCCTGACTTTC.

This clone was seen only once. The V gene is TRBV2, the J gene TRBJ2-2; 9 positions agree with TRBD1. V dropped 9 bases and J dropped 0; count of bases not matched to a gene: 2. The length of the CDR3 is 14 residues. Germline loops: CDR1 SNHLY, CDR2 FYNNEI. The CDR3 nucleotides are TGTGCCAGTACAGGGGGCGCGAACACCGGGGAGCTGTTTTTT. This translates into CASTGGANTGELFF.

V gene TRBV5-1 combines with J gene TRBJ2-6; 10 bases fit TRBD1. CDR3 length equals 17 residues. The V gene's germline CDR1 is SGHRS and CDR2 YFSETQ. With 4 bases clipped from V and 2 bases from J, the junction kept 6 bases outside the gene matches. The CDR3 loop reads CASSPGQGPAGANVLTF. The CDR3 DNA reads as TGCGCCAGCAGCCCGGGACAGGGGCCCGCTGGGGCCAACGTCCTGACTTTC.

This chain connects TRBV19 to TRBJ2-1; D is perhaps TRBD2 (5 bases). Germline V gene lookup returns CDR1 LNHDA and CDR2 SQIVND (reference sequence). The V and J ends lost 5 bases and 8 bases respectively, with 19 bases between them. CDR3 length: 15 residues. The CDR3 here is CASSPDLTNPDEQFF. The CDR3 region has the DNA TGTGCCAGTAGTCCCGACCTGACTAACCCCGATGAGCAGTTCTTC. Using reference TRBV19 and TRBJ2-1 for the parts outside the CDR3, the full variable domain is DGGITQSPKYLFRKEGQNVTLSCEQNLNHDAMYWYRQDPGQGLRLIYYSQIVNDFQKGDIAEGYSVSREKKESFPLTVTSAQKNPTAFYLCASSPDLTNPDEQFFGPGTRLTVL.

The genes are TRBV28 and TRBJ1-5, with 8 bases identical to TRBD1. Germline CDR1 is MDHEN and CDR2 is SYDVKM. The CDR3 contains 14 residues. V shed 6 bases and J 3 bases; nucleotides not matched to a gene: 4. DNA of the CDR3: TGTGCCAGCAGCCAGGGGGCGGTCAATCAGCCCCAGCATTTT. Translation gives CASSQGAVNQPQHF. Full variable domain (rest looked up from reference TRBV28 and TRBJ1-5): DVKVTQSSRYLVKRTGEKVFLECVQDMDHENMFWYRQDPGLGLRLIYFSYDVKMKEKGDIPEGYSVSREKKERFSLILESASTNQTSMYLCASSQGAVNQPQHFGDGTRLSIL.

This chain links TRBV4-1 with TRBJ1-3; tentative D call: TRBD1 (6 bases). The CDR3 loop spans 16 amino acids. In germline, CDR1 is MGHRA, CDR2 YSYEKL. Trimming pared 1 base from V and 2 bases from J, leaving 12 bases between. CDR3 sequence: CASSQGQAMAGNTIYF. The CDR3 nucleotides read TGCGCCAGCAGCCAAGGACAGGCGATGGCTGGAAACACCATATATTTT.

In its sample, this clone was seen once. The J gene is TRBJ2-2, the V gene TRBV27; 7 bases map to TRBD2. Trimming removed 2 bases from V and 4 bases from J; junction bases left unmatched: 16. The CDR3 loop spans 19 amino acids. Per the germline V gene, CDR1 is MNHEY and CDR2 is SMNVEV (reference sequence). CDR3 region: CASSLTASGASAGTGELFF. For the CDR3, the DNA is TGTGCCAGCAGTTTAACGGCTAGCGGAGCCTCCGCGGGCACCGGGGAGCTGTTTTTT.

The chain is built from TRBV4-3 and TRBJ2-7; D may be TRBD1 (5 bases). V lost 1 base to trimming and J lost 1 base, with 8 bases between them. The CDR3 loop spans 14 amino acids. The germline V gene encodes CDR1 LGHNA and CDR2 YSLEER. The CDR3 sequence is CASSQGQWSYEQYF. The CDR3 region has the DNA TGCGCCAGCAGCCAAGGACAGTGGTCCTACGAGCAGTACTTC.

This chain connects TRBV28 to TRBJ1-2; 7 bases are shared with TRBD1. The length of the CDR3 is 18 residues. The germline V gene has CDR1 MDHEN and CDR2 SYDVKM. Trimming removed 0 bases from V and 2 bases from J; junction bases left unmatched: 12. CDR3 sequence reads: CASSLWPLGQALNYGYTF. The CDR3 DNA follows: TGTGCCAGCAGTTTATGGCCCCTCGGACAGGCGCTAAACTATGGCTACACCTTC.

This clone showed up just once. The V gene is TRBV6-5, the J gene TRBJ2-7, with 8 positions matching TRBD1. The CDR3 length is 11 residues. V shed 7 bases and J 7 bases; nucleotides not matched to a gene: 3. Germline V CDR1 and CDR2: MNHEY, SVGAGI. CDR3 residues: CASKTGVEQYF. CDR3 bases: TGTGCCAGCAAGACAGGGGTTGAGCAGTACTTC.

DNA of the CDR3: TGTGCCAGCTCACCACCGAACAGGGGTTACGAGCAGTACTTC. Translating gives CASSPPNRGYEQYF. The chain employs TRBV18 and TRBJ2-7; 7 bases line up with TRBD1. Unmatched junction bases numbered 3, after V lost 0 bases and J lost 4 bases. The germline CDR1 and CDR2 sequences are KGHSH and LQKENI. The CDR3 is made up of 14 amino acids.

The chain employs TRBV5-4 and TRBJ2-3, with D possibly matching TRBD2 (6 bases). Germline lookup yields CDR1 SGHNT and CDR2 YYREEE (reference sequence). V lost 3 bases to trimming and J lost 3 bases, with 14 bases between them. The CDR3 totals 15 residues. The CDR3 loop reads CASSSAGPPTDTQYF. DNA of the CDR3: TGTGCCAGCAGCTCTGCGGGACCCCCGACAGATACGCAGTATTTT.

J is TRBJ1-4 and V is TRBV12-3 or TRBV12-4; D ambiguous. With 3 bases removed from V and 10 bases from J, the gap between germline ends came to 9 bases. CDR3 size: 12 residues. The CDR3 DNA sequence: TGTGCCAGCAGTTTCGGGGTTGGAAAACTGTTTTTT. Protein product: CASSFGVGKLFF.

This chain joins TRBV11-3 and TRBJ2-1; a weak D match, TRBD2 (6 bases). The germline CDR1 and CDR2 sequences are SGHNT and YENEEA. V was clipped by 5 bases and J by 5 bases, with 16 bases between them. This CDR3 spans 15 amino acids. Written as DNA, the CDR3 is TGTGCCAGCAGCCCATGGCGGGGAGAGAACAATGAGCAGTTCTTC. Amino acids: CASSPWRGENNEQFF.

The chain couples TRBV2 to TRBJ2-5, with no clear D. V was shortened by 2 bases and J by 4 bases, with 11 bases between the two germline ends. CDR3 size: 14 residues. Germline lookup yields CDR1 SNHLY and CDR2 FYNNEI. This CDR3 reads CASSESQVRETQYF. CDR3 nucleotides: TGTGCCAGCAGTGAAAGTCAGGTCCGAGAGACCCAGTACTTC.

V usage is TRBV19 and J usage is TRBJ1-3; 10 positions match TRBD1. The CDR3 contains 18 residues. Germline values: CDR1 LNHDA, CDR2 SQIVND (reference sequence). Germline trimming cut 8 bases from V and 4 bases from J; bases unmatched to any gene: 17. The CDR3 here is CASLPRRTGTGDGNTIYF. The CDR3 coding sequence is TGTGCCAGTCTTCCCCGCCGGACCGGGACAGGGGACGGAAACACCATATATTTT.

This chain links TRBV10-3 with TRBJ2-7, with 7 bases matching TRBD2. Losses at the gene ends were 4 bases for V and 3 bases for J; bases not matched to a gene: 6. Germline CDR1 is ENHRY and CDR2 is SYGVKD. The CDR3 consists of 14 residues. CDR3 DNA: TGTGCCATCAGTGGGGCGGGAGCCCGCTACGAGCAGTACTTC. Translating it yields CAISGAGARYEQYF.

This chain connects TRBV10-2 to TRBJ2-1, with 13 nucleotides matching TRBD2. CDR1 is WSHSY, CDR2 SAAADI, per germline. The CDR3 totals 17 residues. The junction had 12 bases not matched to a gene; V was cut back by 5 bases and J by 8 bases. The CDR3 nucleotides read TGCGCCAGCAGTCCATCACTAGCGGGGGGGCCATACGATGAGCAGTTCTTC. Its protein product is CASSPSLAGGPYDEQFF.

The chain uses TRBV10-1 and TRBJ1-2; D call uncertain. Germline lookup yields CDR1 WNHNN and CDR2 SYGVQD (reference sequence). V was clipped by 5 bases and J by 7 bases, with 11 bases between them. The CDR3 loop spans 12 amino acids. CDR3 sequence reads: CASSPVLLGYTF. The CDR3 nucleotides are TGCGCCAGCAGTCCAGTCCTTCTTGGCTACACCTTC.

The chain is built from TRBV11-2 and TRBJ1-3; D perhaps matches TRBD1 (6 bases). This CDR3 comprises 17 residues. CDR1 SGHAT and CDR2 FQNNGV come from the germline V gene. V lost 3 bases, J lost 3 bases, and 18 bases lay in between. CDR3 coding DNA: TGTGCCAGCAGCTTCCCTGACAGGCAGGTGTTTGGAAACACCATATATTTT. The encoded protein is CASSFPDRQVFGNTIYF.

This chain joins TRBV6-4 and TRBJ2-1; 8 bases align to TRBD2. Looked up from germline, CDR1 is MRHNA and CDR2 is SNTAGT. This CDR3 region has 14 residues. The V and J ends lost 3 bases and 8 bases, in that order; junction bases with no gene match: 6. The CDR3 region has the DNA TGTGCCAGCAGTGAAGTAGCGGGGTGGTATGAGCAGTTCTTC. This sequence encodes CASSEVAGWYEQFF.

This clone occurred once. CDR3 sequence (DNA): TGTGCCTGGAGGTCCCGAGAGCGCAATAACTATGGCTACACCTTC. Protein product: CAWRSRERNNYGYTF. The rearrangement links TRBV30 to TRBJ1-2; no clear D gene. Trimming removed 3 bases from V and 1 base from J, with 15 bases in between. Germline assignment: CDR1 GTSNPN and CDR2 SVGIG (reference sequence). The CDR3 is made up of 15 amino acids.

This clone came up a few times. This rearrangement joins TRBV6-2 or TRBV6-3 to TRBJ2-2; D possibly corresponds to TRBD1 (6 bases). V was shortened by 5 bases and J by 1 base, with 8 bases between the two germline ends. The CDR3 consists of 14 residues. Germline values: CDR1 MNHEY, CDR2 SVGEGT. This chain's CDR3 is CASSPDRNTGELFF. The CDR3, as DNA: TGTGCCAGCAGTCCGGACAGGAACACCGGGGAGCTGTTTTTT.

This chain connects TRBV5-6 to TRBJ1-1, with TRBD1 matching over 8 bases. Trimming at V came to 4 bases and at J to 1 base, leaving 9 bases not matched to a gene. The length of the CDR3 is 16 residues. The germline gives CDR1 SGHDT, CDR2 YYEEEE. CDR3 nucleotide sequence: TGTGCCAGCAGCCTTGGACAGGGTAGGTCGAACACTGAAGCTTTCTTT. This gives the protein CASSLGQGRSNTEAFF.

The chain recombines TRBV7-2 with TRBJ1-2; 7 bases map to TRBD1. The J segment lost 7 bases and the V segment lost 1 base, leaving 6 bases of the junction unmatched. There are 14 residues in the CDR3. CDR1 SGHTA and CDR2 FQGNSA come from the germline V gene. CDR3 nucleotides: TGTGCCAGCAGCTTAGGACAGGGAGCGAGTGGCTACACCTTC. It translates to CASSLGQGASGYTF.